There are a few counts of the clone carrying this T cell receptor (beta chain). Its antigen is still unknown. The protocol attached unique molecular identifiers to individual cDNA molecules. TCRdb re-called the 5' RACE reads through MiXCR, storing one row per CDR3 protein. Of about 110,000 distinct CDR3 sequences in the sample, about 12% were seen once. These data belong to a study of early T cells in non-severe SARS-CoV-2 infection. Study in general: Chains stayed unpaired after sequencing of bulk RNA from unsorted whole blood.

Study findings and constraints: Matching against VDJdb likely underestimated virus-specific expansions, favoring anti-spike CD8.

V was clipped by 7 bases and J by 3 bases, with 15 bases between them. Germline-derived CDR1 and CDR2 are SNHLY and FYNNEI. This CDR3 region has 14 residues. The chain carries TRBV2 and TRBJ1-2, with a possible D match to TRBD1 (6 bases). Sequences were obtained from whole blood. This clonotype originated in an adult who was a healthcare worker with PCR-confirmed SARS-CoV-2 infection or an uninfected control (not recorded which). The CDR3: CASTSRDKDYGYTF. The CDR3 bases are TGTGCCAGCACCTCCAGGGACAAAGACTATGGCTACACCTTC.